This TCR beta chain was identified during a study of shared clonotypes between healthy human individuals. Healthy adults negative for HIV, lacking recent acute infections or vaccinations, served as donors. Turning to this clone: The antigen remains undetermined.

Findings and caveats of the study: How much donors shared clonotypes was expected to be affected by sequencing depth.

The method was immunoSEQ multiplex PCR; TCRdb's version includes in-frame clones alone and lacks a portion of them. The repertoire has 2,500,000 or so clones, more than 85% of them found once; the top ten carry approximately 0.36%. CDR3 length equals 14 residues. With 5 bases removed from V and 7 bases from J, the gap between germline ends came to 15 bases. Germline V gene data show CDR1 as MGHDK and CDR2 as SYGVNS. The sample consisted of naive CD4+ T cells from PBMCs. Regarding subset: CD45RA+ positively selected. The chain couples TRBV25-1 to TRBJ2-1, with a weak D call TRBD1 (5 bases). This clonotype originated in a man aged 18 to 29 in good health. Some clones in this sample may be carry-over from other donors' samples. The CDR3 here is CASSTGPSKNEQFF. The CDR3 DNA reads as TGTGCCAGCAGTACAGGTCCTAGTAAAAATGAGCAGTTCTTC.